This T cell receptor (beta chain) was found in a study of blood T cell repertoires in COVID-19 (dated by TCRdb to 2018 to 2021). General notes on the study: The collaborator samples originated in the United States, Italy and Spain and spanned the acute and convalescent phases of COVID-19. Where HLA class I and class II types were available, the types were taken from metadata supplied by the sample provider, not from assay-based typing. Subjects who had been exposed to COVID-19, were actively infected with it, or had recovered from it provided the deeply sampled blood TCRbeta repertoires that made up the dataset. The prospective study material was composed of cDNA or gDNA derived from T cells, B-cell-depleted T cells, or PBMCs. The samples were drawn from two sources: the first 160 participants of the ongoing ImmuneRACE study, and 1,000 to 1,500 subjects contributed by 6 global collaborators. Nearly every sample came with metadata listing a de-identified subject ID, COVID-19 status, age in years and sex. A freely available public database, intended as a resource for researchers studying the immune response to SARS-CoV-2, is where the repertoires were released.

Counted from cysteine to phenylalanine, this CDR3 has 14 amino acids. Kept here is only the CDR3 DNA, which spans 42 bases and is read in frame from base 1. V is clipped by 4 bases and J by 1 base, and the sequence between their germline boundaries is 11 bases long. The germline V gene (reference sequence) yields SGHNT for CDR1 and YYREEE for CDR2. Concerning this clone itself: Its target antigen remains unknown. No qualities accompany the bases; no much larger clone lies one base away.

Whole blood was collected in K2EDTA tubes by collaborating institutions according to the institutions' own protocols. For TCRbeta analysis, collaborators shipped samples in one of three forms: frozen whole blood, isolated PBMCs, or DNA extracted from either of those sample types. The immunoSEQ Assay, a bias-controlled multiplex PCR, was used to amplify TCRbeta CDR3 regions from genomic DNA. The paper's data handling went like this. Nucleated cell counts per sample were estimated from amplification of reference gene primers within the assay. Sequence reads were collapsed and filtered to measure the absolute abundance of every unique TCRbeta CDR3 rearrangement. For each sample, productive Simpson clonality was calculated as the square root of Simpson's diversity index across productive rearrangements. In its TCRdb copy, this immuneACCESS table keeps in-frame sequences only and misses some clones. Where compared with another copy, unresolved V genes explain less than half of these, and the others have no known cause. D and trimming come from the DNA, and the V and J calls and clone size come from that table. For this sample the table gives fewer than 400,000 clones, of which 75% to 90% were detected only once. Jointly, the top ten make up 3.5% to 4% of the sample.

Here is what the overall study found, with its caveats: The quantity of clinical and demographic metadata differed by source and by participant and was supplied without curation.

The chain links TRBV5-4 with TRBJ1-1; a tentative D match to TRBD1 spans 5 bases. The clonotype comes from a woman aged 18-35 years with acute or convalescent COVID-19. What was sequenced was peripheral blood. The CDR3 in this case is CASSPDIENTEAFF. The DNA sequence is as follows: TGTGCCAGCAGCCCGGACATTGAGAACACTGAAGCTTTCTTT.